The clone carrying this TCR beta chain was detected only once. This specimen comes from a study of PD-1 blockade in classical Hodgkin lymphoma. Profiling relied on immunoSEQ multiplex PCR, and the TCRdb table lists in-frame clones only, not all of them. This table holds about 32,000 clones, about 87% found once. Time point in this sample: newly diagnosed, previously untreated cHL patient sample. Purification of CD4+ T cells from thawed PBMCs was achieved by magnetic negative selection. Germline V gene sequence: CDR1 SGHTA, CDR2 FQGNSA. V was shortened by 2 bases and J by 6 bases, with 8 bases between the two germline ends. There are 13 residues in the CDR3.

This TCR was sampled from a human donor with classical Hodgkin lymphoma. The specimen was CD4+ T cells from blood. The J gene is TRBJ2-1, the V gene TRBV7-2, with a tentative D call TRBD1 (6 bases). The CDR3 nucleotides are TGTGCCAGCAGCTTAACAGGGACCAATGAGCAGTTCTTC. Protein sequence: CASSLTGTNEQFF.